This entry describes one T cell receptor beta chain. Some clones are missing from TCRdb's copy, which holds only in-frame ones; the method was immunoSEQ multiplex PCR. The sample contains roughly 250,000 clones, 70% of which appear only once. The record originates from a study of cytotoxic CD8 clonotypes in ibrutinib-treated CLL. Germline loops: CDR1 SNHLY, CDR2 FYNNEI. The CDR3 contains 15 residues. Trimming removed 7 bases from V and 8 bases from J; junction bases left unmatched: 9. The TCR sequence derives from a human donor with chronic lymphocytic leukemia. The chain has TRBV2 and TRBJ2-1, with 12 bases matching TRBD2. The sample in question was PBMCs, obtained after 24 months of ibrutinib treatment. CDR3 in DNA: TGTGCCAGCAAGTTCGGGACTAGCGGGTATCATGAGCAGTTCTTC. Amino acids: CASKFGTSGYHEQFF.